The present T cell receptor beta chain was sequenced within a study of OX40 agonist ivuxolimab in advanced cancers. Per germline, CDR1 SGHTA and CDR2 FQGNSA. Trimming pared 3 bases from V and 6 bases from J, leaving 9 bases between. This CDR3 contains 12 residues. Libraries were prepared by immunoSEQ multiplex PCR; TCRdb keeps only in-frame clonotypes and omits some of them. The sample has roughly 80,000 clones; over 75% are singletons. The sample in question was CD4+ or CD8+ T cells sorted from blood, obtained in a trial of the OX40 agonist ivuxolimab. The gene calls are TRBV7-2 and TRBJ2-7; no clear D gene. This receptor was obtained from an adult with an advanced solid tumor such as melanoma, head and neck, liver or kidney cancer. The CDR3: CASSLAAREQYF. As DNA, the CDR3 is TGTGCCAGCAGCTTGGCGGCTCGCGAGCAGTACTTC.